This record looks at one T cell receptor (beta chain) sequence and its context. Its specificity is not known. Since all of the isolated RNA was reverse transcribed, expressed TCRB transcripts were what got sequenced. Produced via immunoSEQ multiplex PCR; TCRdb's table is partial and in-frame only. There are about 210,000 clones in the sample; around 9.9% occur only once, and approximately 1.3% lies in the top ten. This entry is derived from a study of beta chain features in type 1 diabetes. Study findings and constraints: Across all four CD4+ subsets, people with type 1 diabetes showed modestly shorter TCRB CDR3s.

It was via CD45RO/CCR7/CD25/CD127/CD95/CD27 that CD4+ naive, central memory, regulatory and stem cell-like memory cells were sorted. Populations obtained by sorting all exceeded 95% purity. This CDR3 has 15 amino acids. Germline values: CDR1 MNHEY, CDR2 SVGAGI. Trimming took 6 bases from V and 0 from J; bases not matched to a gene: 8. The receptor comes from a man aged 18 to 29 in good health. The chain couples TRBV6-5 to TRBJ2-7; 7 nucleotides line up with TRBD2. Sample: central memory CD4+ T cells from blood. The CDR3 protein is CASSRSGTLSYEQYF. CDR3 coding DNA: TGTGCCAGCAGCAGGAGCGGGACCCTCTCCTACGAGCAGTACTTC.